This T cell receptor (delta chain) was profiled in a study of gamma-delta T cells after stem cell transplantation. Comment on this clone: TCRdb attributes to this sequence the protein of a much larger clone, which differs from the DNA translation at residue 8; a read error is likely, and the protein displayed is translated from the DNA.

This CDR3 is built from 14 residues. Trimming left V 0 bases short and J 4 bases short, with 11 bases between. Per germline, CDR1 GEAIGNYY and CDR2 EKD. TCRdb re-called the RT-PCR reads using CATT. The data show about 1,300 delta-chain clones, under 2% seen once. The specimen was gamma-delta T cells. This chain joins TRDV2 and TRDJ1, with D unresolved. The TCR was taken from a human donor. It is not recorded whose cells these are; they may come from a transplant donor. The chain's CDR3 is CACDTVGVLDKLIF. The CDR3, as DNA: TGTGCCTGTGACACCGTCGGGGTCCTCGATAAACTCATCTTT.